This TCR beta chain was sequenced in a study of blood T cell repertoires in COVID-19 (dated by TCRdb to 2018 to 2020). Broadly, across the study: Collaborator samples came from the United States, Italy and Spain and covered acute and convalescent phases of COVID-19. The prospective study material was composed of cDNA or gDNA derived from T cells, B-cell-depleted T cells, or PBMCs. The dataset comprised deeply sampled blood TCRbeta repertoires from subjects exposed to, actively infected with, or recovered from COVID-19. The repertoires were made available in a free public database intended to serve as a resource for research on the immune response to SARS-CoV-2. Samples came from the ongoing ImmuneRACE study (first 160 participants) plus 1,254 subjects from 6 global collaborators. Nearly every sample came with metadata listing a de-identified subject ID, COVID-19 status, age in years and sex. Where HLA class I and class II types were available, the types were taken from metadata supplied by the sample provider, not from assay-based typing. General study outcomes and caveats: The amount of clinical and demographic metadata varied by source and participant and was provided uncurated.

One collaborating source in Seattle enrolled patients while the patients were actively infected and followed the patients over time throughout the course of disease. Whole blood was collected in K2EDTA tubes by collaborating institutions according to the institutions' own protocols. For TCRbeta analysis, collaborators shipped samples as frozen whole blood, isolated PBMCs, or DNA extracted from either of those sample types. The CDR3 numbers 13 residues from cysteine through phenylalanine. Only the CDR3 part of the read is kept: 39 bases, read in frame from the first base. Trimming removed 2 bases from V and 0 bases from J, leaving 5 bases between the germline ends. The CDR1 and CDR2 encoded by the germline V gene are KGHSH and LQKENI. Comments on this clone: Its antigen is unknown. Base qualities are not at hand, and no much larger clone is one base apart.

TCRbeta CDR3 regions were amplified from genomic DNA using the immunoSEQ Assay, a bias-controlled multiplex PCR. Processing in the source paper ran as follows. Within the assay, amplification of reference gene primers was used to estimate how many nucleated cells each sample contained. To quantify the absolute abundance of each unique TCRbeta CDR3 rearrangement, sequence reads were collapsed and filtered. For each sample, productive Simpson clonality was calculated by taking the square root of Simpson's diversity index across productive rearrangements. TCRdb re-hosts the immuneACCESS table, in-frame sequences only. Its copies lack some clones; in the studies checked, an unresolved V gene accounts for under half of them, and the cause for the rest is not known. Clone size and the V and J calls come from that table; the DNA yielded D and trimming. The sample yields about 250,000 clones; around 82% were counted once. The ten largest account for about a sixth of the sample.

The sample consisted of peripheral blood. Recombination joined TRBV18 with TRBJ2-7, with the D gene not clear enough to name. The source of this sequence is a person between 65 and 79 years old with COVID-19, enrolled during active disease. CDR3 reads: CASSPELSYEQYF. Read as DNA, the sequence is TGTGCCAGCTCACCAGAACTCTCCTACGAGCAGTACTTC.